Sequencing of this T cell receptor beta chain was carried out in a study of blood T cell repertoires in COVID-19. Study-level background: The United States, Italy and Spain provided the acute and convalescent COVID-19 samples. In each case, the material was cDNA or gDNA derived from T cells, B-cell-depleted T cells, or PBMCs.

Original handling: The assay estimated nucleated cells by amplifying reference gene primers. The protocol was immunoSEQ multiplex PCR, while the TCRdb copy is restricted to in-frame clones and leaves out a portion. V and J calls and clone size follow that table, whereas D and trimming were derived from the DNA. The sample yields fewer than 85,000 clones, around 72% seen once. The sequence came from a human donor with acute or convalescent COVID-19. The donor label of this sample is uncertain. Sequencing used peripheral blood.

The CDR3 protein is CASSTGQNPNYGYTF. The DNA for the CDR3 is TGTGCCAGCAGCACCGGACAGAACCCTAACTATGGCTACACCTTC. The chain uses TRBV21-1 and TRBJ1-2; the table's D call TRBD1 went unverified against the DNA. TRBV21-1 is annotated as a pseudogene. This CDR3 spans 15 amino acids.